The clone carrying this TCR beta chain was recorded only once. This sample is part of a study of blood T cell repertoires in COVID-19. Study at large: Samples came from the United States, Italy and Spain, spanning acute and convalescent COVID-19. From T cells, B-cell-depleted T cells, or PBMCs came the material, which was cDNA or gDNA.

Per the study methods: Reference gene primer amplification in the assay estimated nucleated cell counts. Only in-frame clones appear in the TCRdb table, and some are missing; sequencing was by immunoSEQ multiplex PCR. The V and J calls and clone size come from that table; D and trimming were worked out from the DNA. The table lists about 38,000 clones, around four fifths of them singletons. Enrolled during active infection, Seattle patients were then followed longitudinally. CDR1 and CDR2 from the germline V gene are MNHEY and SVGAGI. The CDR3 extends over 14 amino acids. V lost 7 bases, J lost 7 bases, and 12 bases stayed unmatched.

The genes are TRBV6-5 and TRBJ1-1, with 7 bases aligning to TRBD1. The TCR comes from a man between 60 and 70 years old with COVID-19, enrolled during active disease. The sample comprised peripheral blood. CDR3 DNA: TGTGCCAGCACCGCGCGACAGGGAATCGATGAAGCTTTCTTT. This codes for CASTARQGIDEAFF.